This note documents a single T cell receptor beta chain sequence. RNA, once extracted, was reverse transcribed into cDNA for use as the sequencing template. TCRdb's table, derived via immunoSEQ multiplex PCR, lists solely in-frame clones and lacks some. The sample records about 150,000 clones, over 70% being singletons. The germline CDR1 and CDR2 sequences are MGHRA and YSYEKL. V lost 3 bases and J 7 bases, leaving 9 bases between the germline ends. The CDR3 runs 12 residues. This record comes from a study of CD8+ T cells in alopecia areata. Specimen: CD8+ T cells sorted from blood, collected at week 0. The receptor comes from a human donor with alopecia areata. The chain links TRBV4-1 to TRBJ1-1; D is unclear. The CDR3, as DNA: TGCGCCAGCAGCCAGGCAGCCGATGAAGCTTTCTTT. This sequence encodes CASSQAADEAFF.